This T cell receptor (beta chain) was sequenced for a study of blood T cells in healthy people across ages. PBMCs were isolated at a quantity of at least 7 million per sample. With a J-beta primer mix and a sample-barcoded 5' primer, a second PCR ran 7 to 11 cycles. TCRdb ran MiXCR on the 5' RACE reads and lists one entry per CDR3 protein. The table includes around 850,000 distinct CDR3 sequences, around 36% detected once. V was cut by 2 bases and J by 0 bases, with 14 bases left in between. The germline gives CDR1 GTSNPN, CDR2 SVGIG (reference sequence). The CDR3 contains 16 residues. Sequences were obtained from blood. The TCR comes from a young man in good health. The V call is TRBV30, the J call TRBJ2-4; no definite D call. CDR3 protein: CAWSLNPDLAKNIQYF. The DNA of the CDR3 is TGTGCCTGGAGTCTTAATCCTGACCTAGCCAAAAACATTCAGTACTTC.